This entry features one T cell receptor beta chain sequence. The antigen is unknown. The CDR3 length is 16 residues. Germline CDR1 SGDLS, CDR2 YYNGEE. V lost 4 bases to trimming and J lost 1 base, with 15 bases between them. Only in-frame clones appear in the TCRdb table, and some are missing; sequencing was by immunoSEQ multiplex PCR. The table includes more than 110,000 clones, about 90% detected once. This specimen comes from a study of CD4+ T cells in melanoma. Study-wide findings and caveats: A reported correlation linked neoantigen-specific CD4+ T cells to CD8+, macrophage and B cell function. Reportedly, melanoma neoantigen-specific CD4+ T cells showed varied differentiation states.

The chain is built from TRBV9 and TRBJ2-1; tentatively, D is TRBD1 or TRBD2 (5 bases each). The receptor was isolated from a human donor with melanoma. The CDR3 DNA follows: TGTGCCAGCAGCATTCAGGGACCCGCTTCCTACAATGAGCAGTTCTTC. Its translation: CASSIQGPASYNEQFF.